This TCR beta chain stems from a study of cytomegalovirus exposure and HLA in healthy donors. The study's findings and limits: Common viral pathogens (according to a later analysis) appeared linked to several of the most significant clusters. For most TCR beta V segments, an earlier analysis put the productive rate at about 87% or about 30% of the time.

The primer mix had 60 Vbeta and 13 Jbeta primers. Only in-frame clones appear in the TCRdb table, and some are missing; sequencing was by immunoSEQ multiplex PCR. Of approximately 91,000 clones listed, under 75% are singletons. The CDR3 spans 15 residues. Trimming removed 1 base at V and 0 bases at J, with 10 bases between. Per germline, CDR1 SGHVS and CDR2 FQNEAQ. To note about this clone: The antigen is not known.

Material for sequencing was PBMCs. This clonotype originated in a female donor in good health and CMV-seronegative. The gene calls are TRBV7-8 and TRBJ2-7; the D gene is possibly TRBD2 (6 bases). CDR3 residues: CASSLGRVGSYEQYF. CDR3 DNA sequence: TGTGCCAGCAGCTTAGGGAGGGTTGGCTCCTACGAGCAGTACTTC.